This is a list of T cell receptor beta chains from one sample in a study of blood T cell repertoires in COVID-19. Assay: immunoSEQ multiplex PCR; the TCRdb copy retains only in-frame clones and omits some. The sample carries more than 100,000 clones, around 87% recorded once. Sequencing was carried out using peripheral blood. Receptors originate from a woman between 55 and 75 years old with COVID-19, enrolled during active disease. The CDR3 runs from the conserved cysteine through the conserved F or W. The D gene is left open where the match is weak. Size is omitted from some rows. Given values are once, few, many or a class for expanded clones.

- TRBJ1-5 13 TRBV19 - CASNEWANQPQHF TGTGCCAGTAACGAATGGGCTAATCAGCCCCAGCATTTT
- TRBJ2-2 11 TRBV11-3 - CASSLAGELFF TGTGCCAGCAGCTTAGCGGGGGAGCTGTTTTTT
- TRBJ2-1 13 TRBV7-2 - CASSPNLYSEQFF TGTGCCAGCAGCCCGAACTTGTACAGCGAGCAGTTCTTC
- TRBJ2-7 15 TRBV7-9 TRBD1 CASSLQGALSYEQYF TGTGCCAGCAGCCTACAGGGGGCCCTCTCCTACGAGCAGTACTTC
once TRBJ2-1 15 TRBV7-2 TRBD2 CASSLAQGLGNEQFF TGTGCCAGCAGCTTAGCGCAGGGACTAGGCAATGAGCAGTTCTTC
- TRBJ2-1 14 TRBV6-5 - CASDVRDILNEQFF TGTGCCAGCGACGTGCGGGATATACTCAATGAGCAGTTCTTC
- TRBJ1-1 13 TRBV19 - CASSISGMAEAFF TGTGCCAGTAGTATATCAGGGATGGCTGAAGCTTTCTTT
- TRBJ1-1 16 TRBV5-5 TRBD1 CASSLATGFGNTEAFF TGTGCCAGCAGCTTGGCGACAGGGTTCGGGAACACTGAAGCTTTCTTT
- TRBJ1-2 13 TRBV27 TRBD1 CAISDRGTYGYTF TGTGCCATCTCGGACAGGGGCACCTATGGCTACACCTTC
- TRBJ1-2 14 TRBV6-5 - CASSLARAGYGYTF TGTGCCAGCAGCCTGGCCAGGGCTGGCTATGGCTACACCTTC
once TRBJ1-2 15 TRBV5-1 TRBD1 CASSAGQAANYGYTF TGCGCCAGCAGCGCGGGACAGGCAGCTAACTATGGCTACACCTTC
- TRBJ2-1 15 TRBV7-8 TRBD1 CASSLGDRGGGEQFF TGTGCCAGCAGCTTAGGGGACAGGGGGGGCGGGGAGCAGTTCTTC
- TRBJ1-5 15 TRBV7-2 - CASSLDGQTYQPQHF TGTGCCAGCAGCTTGGACGGACAGACTTATCAGCCCCAGCATTTT
once TRBJ1-2 13 TRBV6-5 TRBD1 CASRQGTYYGYTF TGTGCCAGCAGACAGGGGACGTACTATGGCTACACCTTC
- TRBJ1-1 13 TRBV11-1 - CASSVGQATEAFF TGTGCCAGCAGCGTTGGACAAGCCACTGAAGCTTTCTTT
- TRBJ2-5 14 TRBV6-1 TRBD1 CASSEDRVQETQYF TGTGCCAGCAGTGAGGACAGGGTCCAAGAGACCCAGTACTTC
- TRBJ2-5 15 TRBV4-3 TRBD2 CASSQAASGGGPQYF TGCGCCAGCAGCCAAGCCGCAAGCGGGGGAGGACCCCAGTACTTC
- TRBJ1-1 13 TRBV7-8 - CASSPGVYTEAFF TGTGCCAGCAGCCCAGGGGTGTACACTGAAGCTTTCTTT
- TRBJ1-1 12 TRBV3-1/TRBV3-2 - CASSQPGGLAFF TGTGCCAGCAGCCAACCGGGGGGTTTAGCTTTCTTT
- TRBJ1-2 11 TRBV29-1 - CSAGLGDGYTF TGCAGCGCCGGATTAGGGGATGGCTACACCTTC
- TRBJ2-2 13 TRBV5-6 - CASRTVNTGELFF TGTGCCAGCAGGACAGTGAACACCGGGGAGCTGTTTTTT
- TRBJ1-2 14 TRBV3-1/TRBV3-2 - CASSQDVGRKGYTF TGTGCCAGCAGCCAAGATGTGGGGAGGAAAGGCTACACCTTC
- TRBJ2-2 16 TRBV7-7 TRBD1 CASSPQGALGTGELFF TGTGCCAGCAGCCCCCAGGGGGCGCTGGGCACCGGGGAGCTGTTTTTT
once TRBJ1-6 12 TRBV4-2 - CASKSGDSPLHF TGTGCCAGCAAGTCCGGGGATTCACCCCTCCACTTT
- TRBJ2-7 13 TRBV5-8 - CASSQTYSYEQYF TGTGCCAGCAGTCAGACTTACTCGTACGAGCAGTACTTC
- TRBJ1-1 14 TRBV20-1 TRBD1 CSASLGQAGTEAFF TGCAGTGCTAGTCTCGGACAGGCGGGCACTGAAGCTTTCTTT
- TRBJ2-2 14 TRBV19 TRBD1 CASSLGQGTGELFF TGTGCCAGTAGTTTGGGACAGGGCACCGGGGAGCTGTTTTTT
- TRBJ1-2 15 TRBV7-2 TRBD1 CASSLGVQGRYGYTF TGTGCCAGCAGCTTAGGGGTACAGGGGCGGTATGGCTACACCTTC
- TRBJ1-1 13 TRBV16 - CASSHSGNTEAFF TGTGCCAGCAGCCATTCCGGGAACACTGAAGCTTTCTTT
- TRBJ2-2 12 TRBV27 - CASSLEAGELFF TGTGCCAGCAGTTTGGAGGCCGGGGAGCTGTTTTTT
- TRBJ2-2 13 TRBV29-1 TRBD2 CSGRLAGSGELFF TGCAGCGGGAGACTAGCGGGGTCCGGGGAGTTGTTTTTT
- TRBJ2-5 16 TRBV18 TRBD2 CASSPPGGVPIETQYF TGTGCCAGCTCACCACCGGGGGGGGTCCCGATAGAGACCCAGTACTTC
- TRBJ2-6 19 TRBV5-1 - CASSLVVLTGRSGANVLTF TGCGCCAGCAGCTTGGTAGTGCTGACAGGCCGCTCTGGGGCCAACGTCCTGACTTTC
- TRBJ2-7 14 TRBV11-2 - CASSFTGSSYEQYF TGTGCCAGCAGCTTTACGGGTTCATCCTACGAGCAGTACTTC
- TRBJ1-1 13 TRBV7-8 - CASSLSTGSDAFF TGTGCCAGCAGCTTATCCACAGGGTCGGACGCTTTCTTT
- TRBJ1-4 14 TRBV2 - CASRTDTANEKLFF TGTGCCAGCAGAACGGACACGGCGAATGAAAAACTGTTTTTT
- TRBJ1-5 15 TRBV4-1 TRBD1 CASSQSGQRNQPQHF TGCGCCAGCAGCCAGTCGGGACAGAGAAATCAGCCCCAGCATTTT
once TRBJ2-2 17 TRBV15 TRBD2 CATSRDKRGGLNGELFF TGTGCCACCAGCAGAGATAAGCGGGGGGGCCTTAACGGGGAGCTGTTTTTT
- TRBJ1-4 19 TRBV4-3 - CASSQEGVGHGRRDEKLFF TGCGCCAGCAGCCAAGAGGGGGTGGGACACGGAAGAAGAGATGAAAAACTGTTTTTT
- TRBJ2-5 14 TRBV5-4 TRBD2 CASGQRGGMETQYF TGTGCCAGCGGCCAGCGGGGGGGCATGGAGACCCAGTACTTC
- TRBJ1-1 17 TRBV18 - CASSLLPGRTVNTEAFF TGTGCCAGCTCGCTTCTTCCCGGCCGAACAGTGAACACTGAAGCTTTCTTT
- TRBJ1-1 14 TRBV7-9 - CADKRYEGDTEAFF TGTGCCGATAAAAGATACGAGGGGGACACTGAAGCTTTCTTT
- TRBJ2-4 15 TRBV5-3 - CARSPNDRAKNIQYF TGTGCCAGAAGCCCGAATGACAGGGCCAAAAACATTCAGTACTTC
- TRBJ2-5 14 TRBV6-2/TRBV6-3 - CASSNAEGGETQYF TGTGCCAGCAGTAACGCGGAAGGTGGAGAGACCCAGTACTTC
- TRBJ1-1 14 TRBV7-2 TRBD1 CASSKTGRGTEAFF TGTGCCAGCAGCAAGACAGGGAGAGGCACTGAAGCTTTCTTT
- TRBJ2-5 13 TRBV10-2 - CASEGGGQETQYF TGCGCCAGCGAAGGTGGGGGGCAAGAGACCCAGTACTTC
- TRBJ1-5 12 TRBV3-1/TRBV3-2 - CASSQVPGPQHF TGTGCCAGCAGCCAAGTCCCCGGGCCCCAGCATTTT
- TRBJ2-5 13 TRBV18 - CASSPSGRETQYF TGTGCCAGCTCACCATCAGGGAGGGAGACCCAGTACTTC
- TRBJ2-5 15 TRBV9 TRBD2 CASSTSGGQGPTQYF TGTGCCAGCAGCACAAGCGGGGGTCAGGGCCCGACCCAGTACTTC
- TRBJ1-2 16 TRBV28 TRBD1 CASSSTHDRGWDGYTF TGTGCCAGCAGCTCAACCCACGACAGGGGATGGGATGGCTACACCTTC
- TRBJ1-5 17 TRBV6-2/TRBV6-3 - CASSYSIPWGRNQPQHF TGTGCCAGCAGTTACTCGATACCCTGGGGCCGCAATCAGCCCCAGCATTTT
- TRBJ2-7 16 TRBV18 - CASTSSLAGQNYEQYF TGTGCCAGCACCAGCTCATTGGCGGGCCAGAACTACGAGCAGTACTTC
- TRBJ1-2 13 TRBV2 - CASRRTIRDGYTF TGTGCCAGCAGGCGGACAATCAGGGATGGCTACACCTTC
- TRBJ1-4 12 TRBV30 - CAWSVPYEKLFF TGTGCCTGGAGTGTACCCTACGAAAAACTGTTTTTT